A selection of T cell receptor beta chains follows, all from one sample in a study of blood T cell repertoires in COVID-19. Generated by immunoSEQ multiplex PCR, the TCRdb table keeps only in-frame clones and is missing some. The table shows about 260,000 clones, with 75% to 90% occurring only once. The sequenced material came from peripheral blood. These receptors all come from a woman aged 40 to 55 with acute or convalescent COVID-19. CDR3s include the opening cysteine and the closing phenylalanine or tryptophan. D genes are given only for firm matches. Where a row states a size, it is once, few, many or the class of an expanded clone; other rows omit it.

-,TRBJ2-2,-,TRBV25-1,CASSLQGSVGELFF,TGTGCCAGCAGCCTCCAGGGTTCGGTCGGGGAGCTGTTTTTT
-,TRBJ1-4,TRBD1,TRBV11-2,CASSPLRRTGVEEKLFF,TGTGCCAGCAGCCCCCTTCGTCGGACAGGGGTGGAAGAAAAACTGTTTTTT
-,TRBJ2-5,TRBD2,TRBV4-1,CASRLIGGAQETQYF,TGCGCCAGCAGACTAATCGGGGGGGCACAAGAGACCCAGTACTTC
-,TRBJ1-3,-,TRBV5-1,CASSPEGEYWNTIYF,TGCGCCAGCAGCCCCGAGGGGGAGTATTGGAACACCATATATTTT
once,TRBJ1-1,TRBD1,TRBV27,CASRYRGSNTEAFF,TGTGCCAGCAGGTACAGGGGTTCGAACACTGAAGCTTTCTTT
-,TRBJ1-2,-,TRBV2,CASSEAYRGPNYGYTF,TGTGCCAGCAGTGAAGCGTATAGGGGCCCTAACTATGGCTACACCTTC
once,TRBJ2-6,-,TRBV4-2,CASSPGGGANVLTF,TGTGCCAGCAGCCCCGGGGGTGGGGCCAACGTCCTGACTTTC
-,TRBJ1-1,TRBD1,TRBV29-1,CSVEHRGRTEAFF,TGCAGCGTTGAACACAGGGGGCGTACTGAAGCTTTCTTT
-,TRBJ1-5,TRBD1,TRBV9,CASSVGDSIHQPQHF,TGTGCCAGCAGCGTAGGGGACAGCATTCATCAGCCCCAGCATTTT
-,TRBJ1-2,-,TRBV7-3,CASSPSGRGYTF,TGTGCCAGCAGCCCCTCAGGGCGAGGCTACACCTTC
-,TRBJ2-5,TRBD2,TRBV5-1,CASSIPGLQETQYF,TGCGCCAGCAGCATCCCGGGACTACAAGAGACCCAGTACTTC
-,TRBJ2-1,-,TRBV7-3,CASSLRSPVYNEQFF,TGTGCCAGCAGCTTAAGGTCCCCGGTCTACAATGAGCAGTTCTTC
-,TRBJ1-2,-,TRBV2,CASSADGAGGTF,TGTGCCAGCAGTGCTGATGGAGCCGGAGGCACCTTC
-,TRBJ1-1,-,TRBV7-3,CASSPADATEAFF,TGTGCCAGCAGCCCCGCGGATGCCACTGAAGCTTTCTTT
-,TRBJ1-1,-,TRBV3-1/TRBV3-2,CASSQDLGSGGRLNTEAFF,TGTGCCAGCAGCCAAGATCTAGGTTCGGGGGGGCGTTTGAACACTGAAGCTTTCTTT
-,TRBJ2-2,-,TRBV7-3,CASSSGTGELFF,TGTGCCAGCAGCTCGGGCACCGGGGAGCTGTTTTTT
-,TRBJ2-5,TRBD2,TRBV2,CASSEARRGGLETQYF,TGTGCCAGCAGTGAAGCCCGGCGGGGGGGCCTAGAGACCCAGTACTTC
-,TRBJ2-3,TRBD2,TRBV19,CAVKRGLDTDTQYF,TGTGCCGTCAAGCGGGGGTTAGACACAGATACGCAGTATTTT
-,TRBJ1-5,TRBD1,TRBV27,CASSFGQGGQPQHF,TGTGCCAGCAGTTTCGGACAGGGCGGTCAGCCCCAGCATTTT
-,TRBJ2-3,TRBD1,TRBV25-1,CASSPPDRDPDTQYF,TGTGCCAGCAGTCCTCCGGACAGGGATCCAGATACGCAGTATTTT
-,TRBJ1-2,-,TRBV30,CAWSIPRQHYGYTF,TGTGCCTGGAGCATACCTCGACAGCACTATGGCTACACCTTC
-,TRBJ1-3,-,TRBV14,CASSHRAGVGNTIYF,TGTGCCAGCAGCCACCGGGCAGGGGTCGGAAACACCATATATTTT
-,TRBJ1-1,-,TRBV28,CASSLFAGINTEAFF,TGTGCCAGCAGTTTATTCGCAGGGATTAACACTGAAGCTTTCTTT
-,TRBJ1-5,-,TRBV24-1,CATSRGGSNQPQHF,TGTGCCACCAGTCGGGGGGGAAGCAATCAGCCCCAGCATTTT
once,TRBJ2-2,TRBD2,TRBV7-2,CASSLGLAGEGGELFF,TGTGCCAGCAGCCTGGGCCTAGCGGGGGAAGGTGGGGAGCTGTTTTTT
-,TRBJ1-5,TRBD1,TRBV4-1,CASSQNPRDRGLRGQPQHF,TGCGCCAGCAGCCAAAATCCCCGGGACAGGGGGCTCAGGGGTCAGCCCCAGCATTTT
-,TRBJ1-2,-,TRBV18,CASSSRVPLYGYTF,TGTGCCAGCTCATCCAGGGTGCCCCTCTATGGCTACACCTTC
once,TRBJ1-2,-,TRBV5-5,CASSLDGDNYGYTF,TGTGCCAGCAGCTTGGACGGGGATAACTATGGCTACACCTTC